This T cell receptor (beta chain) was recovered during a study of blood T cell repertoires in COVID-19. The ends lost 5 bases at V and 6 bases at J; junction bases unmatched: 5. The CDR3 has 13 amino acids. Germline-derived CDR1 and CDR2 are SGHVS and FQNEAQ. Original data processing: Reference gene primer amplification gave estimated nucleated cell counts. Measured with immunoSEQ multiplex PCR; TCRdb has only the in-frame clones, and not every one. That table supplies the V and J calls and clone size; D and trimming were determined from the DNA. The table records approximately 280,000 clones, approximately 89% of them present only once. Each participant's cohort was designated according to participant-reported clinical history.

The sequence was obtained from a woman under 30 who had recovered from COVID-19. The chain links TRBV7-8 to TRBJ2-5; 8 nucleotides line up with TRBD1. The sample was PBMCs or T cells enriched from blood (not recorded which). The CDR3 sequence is CASSRTGGKTQYF. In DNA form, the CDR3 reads TGTGCCAGCAGCCGAACAGGGGGGAAGACCCAGTACTTC. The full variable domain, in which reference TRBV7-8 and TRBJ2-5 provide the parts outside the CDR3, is GAGVSQSPRYKVAKRGQDVALRCDPISGHVSLFWYQQALGQGPEFLTYFQNEAQLDKSGLPSDRFFAERPEGSVSTLKIQRTQQEDSAVYLCASSRTGGKTQYFGPGTRLLVL.